The clone carrying this T cell receptor (beta chain) has a handful of counts. TCRdb recomputed calls from the 5' RACE reads with MiXCR, one row per CDR3 protein. There are over 55,000 distinct CDR3 sequences in the sample; approximately 12% occur only once, and roughly a quarter lies in the top ten. The germline CDR1 and CDR2 sequences are LGHNA and YNFKEQ. V shed 1 base and J shed 0 bases, with 13 bases lying between them. The CDR3 totals 17 residues. This record belongs to a study of T-cell memory formation after mild COVID-19. Study-wide context: TCR clusters were mostly donor specific.

The source of this sequence is a man younger than 30 who had mild COVID-19 (a few samples of this study predate the infection). Cell type and time point are not known. The chain recombines TRBV4-2 with TRBJ1-3; D is perhaps TRBD1 (5 bases). The sequenced sample was PBMCs or a T cell subset sorted from them (not recorded which). The CDR3 reads CASSQGVTRASGNTIYF. The DNA of the CDR3 is TGTGCCAGCAGCCAAGGAGTCACCAGGGCCTCTGGAAACACCATATATTTT.